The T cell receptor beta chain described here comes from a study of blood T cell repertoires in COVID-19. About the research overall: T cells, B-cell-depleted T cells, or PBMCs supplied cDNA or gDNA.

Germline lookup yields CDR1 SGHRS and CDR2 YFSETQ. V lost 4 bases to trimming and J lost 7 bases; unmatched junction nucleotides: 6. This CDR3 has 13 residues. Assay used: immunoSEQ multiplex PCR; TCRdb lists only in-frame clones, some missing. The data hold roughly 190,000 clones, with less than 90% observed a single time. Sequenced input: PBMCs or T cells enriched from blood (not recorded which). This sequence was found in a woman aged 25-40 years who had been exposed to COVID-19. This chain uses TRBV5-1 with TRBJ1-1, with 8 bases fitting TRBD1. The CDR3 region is CASSPGTGNEAFF. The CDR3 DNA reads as TGCGCCAGCAGCCCCGGGACAGGCAATGAAGCTTTCTTT.